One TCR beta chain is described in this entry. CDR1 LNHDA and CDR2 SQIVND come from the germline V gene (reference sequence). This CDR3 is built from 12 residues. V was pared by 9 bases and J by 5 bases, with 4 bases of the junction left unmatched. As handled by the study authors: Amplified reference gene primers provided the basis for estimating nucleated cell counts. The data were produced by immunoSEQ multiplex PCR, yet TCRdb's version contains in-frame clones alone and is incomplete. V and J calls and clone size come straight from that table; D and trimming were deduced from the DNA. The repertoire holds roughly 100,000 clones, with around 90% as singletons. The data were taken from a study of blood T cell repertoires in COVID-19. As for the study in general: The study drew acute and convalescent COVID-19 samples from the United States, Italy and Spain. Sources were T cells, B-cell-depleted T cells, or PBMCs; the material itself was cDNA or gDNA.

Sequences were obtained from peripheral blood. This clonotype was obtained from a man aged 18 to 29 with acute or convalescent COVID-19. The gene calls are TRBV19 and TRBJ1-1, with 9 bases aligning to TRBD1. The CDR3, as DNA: TGTGCCAGCTCACAGGGGGCGACTGAAGCTTTCTTT. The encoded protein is CASSQGATEAFF.